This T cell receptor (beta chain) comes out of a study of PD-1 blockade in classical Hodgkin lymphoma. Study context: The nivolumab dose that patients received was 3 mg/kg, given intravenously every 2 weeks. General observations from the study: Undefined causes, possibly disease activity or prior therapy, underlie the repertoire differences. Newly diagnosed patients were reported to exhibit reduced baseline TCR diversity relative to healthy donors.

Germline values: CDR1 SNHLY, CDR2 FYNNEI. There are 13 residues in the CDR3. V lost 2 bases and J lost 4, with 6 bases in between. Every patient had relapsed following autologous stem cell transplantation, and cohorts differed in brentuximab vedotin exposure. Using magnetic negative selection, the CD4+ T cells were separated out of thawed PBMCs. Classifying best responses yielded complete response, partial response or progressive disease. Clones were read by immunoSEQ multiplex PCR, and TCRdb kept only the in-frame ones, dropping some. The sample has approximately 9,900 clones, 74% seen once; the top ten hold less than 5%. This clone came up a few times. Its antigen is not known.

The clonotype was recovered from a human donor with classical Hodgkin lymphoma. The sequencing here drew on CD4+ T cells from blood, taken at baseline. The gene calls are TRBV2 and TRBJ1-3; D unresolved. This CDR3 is CASSETRGNTIYF. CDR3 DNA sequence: TGTGCCAGCAGTGAAACACGGGGAAACACCATATATTTT.